Listed here is a single TCR beta chain. These data come from a study of blood T cell repertoires in COVID-19. Looking at the study overall: Both acute and convalescent COVID-19 samples were obtained from the United States, Italy and Spain. PBMCs, B-cell-depleted T cells, or T cells were the source of the cDNA or gDNA that made up the material.

TCRdb's copy holds only in-frame clones and misses some; the assay was immunoSEQ multiplex PCR. The sample consists of fewer than 250,000 clones, 75% to 90% of them appearing once. Exposed volunteers were people who met a COVID-19 case within 2 weeks before study entry. Germline V gives CDR1 GTSNPN, CDR2 SVGIG (reference sequence). The CDR3 has 14 residues. Trimming left V 0 bases short and J 7 bases short, with 12 bases between. The chain links TRBV30 to TRBJ1-4; D remains ambiguous. This clonotype originated in a woman aged 25 to 39 who had been exposed to COVID-19. The sequenced material came from PBMCs or T cells enriched from blood (not recorded which). Here the CDR3 DNA reads TGTGCCTGGAGTGTCCCATCAGCGGGTGAAAAACTGTTTTTT. It codes for CAWSVPSAGEKLFF.